This T cell receptor beta chain was captured by sequencing in a study of CD8+ T cells in alopecia areata. Notes on the study in general: Elevated clonality characterized lesional scalp relative to normal scalp, particularly in alopecia totalis/universalis. Scalp sample data also include resident alphabeta T cells from normal skin. Shared TCR sequences were less clear between patients than in mice, possibly partly from HLA diversity.

Following extraction, RNA underwent reverse transcription to cDNA, which served as the sequencing template. The assay was immunoSEQ multiplex PCR, and TCRdb's table has in-frame clones only and misses some. The table has about 150,000 clones, 62% seen once; the top ten hold 35% to 40%. The CDR3 is made up of 17 amino acids. CDR1 is ENHRY, CDR2 SYGVKD, per germline. V lost 2 bases and J lost 2; bases outside the gene matches: 7. Investigators sorted PBMCs to obtain both CD4+ and CD8+ T cells. A word on this clone: The antigen is undetermined.

The clonotype comes from a human donor in good health. The genes are TRBV10-3 and TRBJ2-7; TRBD2 agrees at 12 bases. What was sequenced was CD8+ T cells sorted from blood. CDR3 DNA: TGTGCCATCAGTGAGCCTGGGACTAGCGGGCAAACCTACGAGCAGTACTTC. As protein: CAISEPGTSGQTYEQYF.